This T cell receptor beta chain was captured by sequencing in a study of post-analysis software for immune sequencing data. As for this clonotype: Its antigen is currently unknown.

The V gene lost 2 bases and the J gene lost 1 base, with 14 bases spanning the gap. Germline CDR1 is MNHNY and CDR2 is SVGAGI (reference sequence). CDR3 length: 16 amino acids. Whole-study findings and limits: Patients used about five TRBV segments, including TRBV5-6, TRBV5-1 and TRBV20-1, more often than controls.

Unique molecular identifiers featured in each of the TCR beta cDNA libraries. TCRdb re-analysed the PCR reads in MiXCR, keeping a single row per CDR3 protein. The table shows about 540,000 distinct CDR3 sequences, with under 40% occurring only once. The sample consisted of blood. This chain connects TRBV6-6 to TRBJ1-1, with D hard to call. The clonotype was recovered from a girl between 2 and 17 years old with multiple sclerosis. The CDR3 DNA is TGTGCCAGCAGTTACAACAGAATGCCGGAGAACACTGAAGCTTTCTTT. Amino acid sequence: CASSYNRMPENTEAFF.